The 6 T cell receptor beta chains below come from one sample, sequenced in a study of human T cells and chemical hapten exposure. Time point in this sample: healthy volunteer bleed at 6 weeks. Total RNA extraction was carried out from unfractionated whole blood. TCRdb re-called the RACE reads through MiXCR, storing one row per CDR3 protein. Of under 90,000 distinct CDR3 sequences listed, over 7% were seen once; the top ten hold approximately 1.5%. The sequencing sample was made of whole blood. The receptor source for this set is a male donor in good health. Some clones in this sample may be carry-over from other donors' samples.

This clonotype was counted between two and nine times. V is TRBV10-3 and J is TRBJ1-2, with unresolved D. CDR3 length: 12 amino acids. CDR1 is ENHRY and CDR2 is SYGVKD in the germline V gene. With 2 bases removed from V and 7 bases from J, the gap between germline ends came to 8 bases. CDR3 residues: CAISEESVGYTF. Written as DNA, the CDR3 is TGTGCCATCAGTGAGGAAAGCGTTGGCTACACCTTC.

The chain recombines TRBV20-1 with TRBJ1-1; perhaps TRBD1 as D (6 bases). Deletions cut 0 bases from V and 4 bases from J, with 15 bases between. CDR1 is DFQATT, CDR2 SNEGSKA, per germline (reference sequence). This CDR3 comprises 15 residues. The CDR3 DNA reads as TGCAGTGCTAGAGATCCTATCAGGGGTAGCACTGAAGCTTTCTTT. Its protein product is CSARDPIRGSTEAFF.

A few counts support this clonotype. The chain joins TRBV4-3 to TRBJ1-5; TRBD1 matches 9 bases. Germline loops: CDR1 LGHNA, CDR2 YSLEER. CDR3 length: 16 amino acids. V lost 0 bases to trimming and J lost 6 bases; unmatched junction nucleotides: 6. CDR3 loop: CASSQDLGQGGQPQHF. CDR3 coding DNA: TGCGCCAGCAGCCAAGATTTGGGACAGGGCGGTCAGCCCCAGCATTTT.

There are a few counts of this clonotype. The CDR3 region has the DNA TGCGCCAGCAGCCATGAAGTAGGGGCGGCGGAGGTCAAACTGTTTTTT. This translates into CASSHEVGAAEVKLFF. The rearrangement links TRBV4-3 to TRBJ1-4; D is perhaps TRBD1 (5 bases). The germline V gene has CDR1 LGHNA and CDR2 YSLEER. Trimming removed 3 bases at V and 11 bases at J, with 22 bases between. The CDR3 sequence is 16 residues long.

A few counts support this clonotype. CDR3 sequence: CASSPPRRLAGVHTGELFF. The CDR3 region has the DNA TGTGCCAGCAGTCCTCCCCGCAGACTAGCGGGGGTTCACACCGGGGAGCTGTTTTTT. This chain connects TRBV7-8 to TRBJ2-2, with 12 bases aligning to TRBD2. V was pared by 6 bases and J by 3 bases, with 14 bases of the junction left unmatched. The CDR3 length is 19 residues. In germline, CDR1 is SGHVS, CDR2 FQNEAQ.

This chain's CDR3 is CASSPTTGTSGGQETQYF. CDR3 nucleotides: TGTGCCAGCAGCCCCACGACCGGGACTAGCGGAGGCCAAGAGACCCAGTACTTC. The chain has TRBV7-2 and TRBJ2-5, with TRBD2 matching 11 bases. The V gene end was trimmed by 5 bases and the J gene end by 1 base; junction bases not matched to a gene: 12. Germline assignment: CDR1 SGHTA and CDR2 FQGNSA. The CDR3 sequence is 18 residues long.